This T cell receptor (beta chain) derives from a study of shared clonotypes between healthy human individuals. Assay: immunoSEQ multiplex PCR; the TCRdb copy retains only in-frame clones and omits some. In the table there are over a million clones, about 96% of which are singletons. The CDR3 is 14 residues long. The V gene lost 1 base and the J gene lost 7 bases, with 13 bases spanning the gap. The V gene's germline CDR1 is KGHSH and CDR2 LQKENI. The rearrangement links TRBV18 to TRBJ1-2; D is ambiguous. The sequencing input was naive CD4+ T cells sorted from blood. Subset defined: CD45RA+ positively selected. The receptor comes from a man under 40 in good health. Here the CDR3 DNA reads TGTGCCAGCTCACCACTCATCGGGTTCTTTGGCTACACCTTC. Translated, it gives CASSPLIGFFGYTF.